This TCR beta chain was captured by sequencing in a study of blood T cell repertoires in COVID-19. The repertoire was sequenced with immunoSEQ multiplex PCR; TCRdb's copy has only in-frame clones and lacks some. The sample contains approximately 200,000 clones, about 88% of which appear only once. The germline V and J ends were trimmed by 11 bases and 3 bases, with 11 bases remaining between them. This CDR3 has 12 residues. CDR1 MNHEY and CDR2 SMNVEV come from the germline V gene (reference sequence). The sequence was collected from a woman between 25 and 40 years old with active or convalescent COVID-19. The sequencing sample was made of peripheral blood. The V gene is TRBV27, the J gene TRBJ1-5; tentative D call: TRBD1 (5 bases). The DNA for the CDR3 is TGTGCCTCTTGGGACTCCAATCAGCCCCAGCATTTT. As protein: CASWDSNQPQHF.